This T cell receptor (beta chain) is from a study of blood T cell repertoires in COVID-19. Enrollment of patients from Seattle took place during active infection, with longitudinal follow-up. Data came from immunoSEQ multiplex PCR; TCRdb stores just in-frame clones and leaves some out. The sample holds under 250,000 clones; 86% are singletons and the top ten take about 6%. The sample holds a few counts of this clone. Germline loops: CDR1 SNHLY, CDR2 FYNNEI. V was pared by 4 bases and J by 4 bases, with 17 bases between. CDR3 length: 16 residues. This sequence was found in a woman older than 75 with COVID-19, enrolled during active disease. The rearrangement links TRBV2 to TRBJ1-5; D remains unclear. The sample was peripheral blood. The CDR3 region has the DNA TGTGCCAGCAGTGTATCCCGGGAGATACAGAATCAGCCCCAGCATTTT. Translated, it gives CASSVSREIQNQPQHF.